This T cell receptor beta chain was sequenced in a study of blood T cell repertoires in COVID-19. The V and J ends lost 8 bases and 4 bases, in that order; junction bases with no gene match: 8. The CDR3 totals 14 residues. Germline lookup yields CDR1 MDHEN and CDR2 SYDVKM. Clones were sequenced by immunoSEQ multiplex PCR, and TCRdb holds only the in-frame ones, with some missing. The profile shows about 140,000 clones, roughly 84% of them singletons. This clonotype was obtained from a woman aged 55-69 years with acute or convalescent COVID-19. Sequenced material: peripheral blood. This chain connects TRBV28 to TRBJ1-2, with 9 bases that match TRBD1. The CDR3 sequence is CASEEGTGIYGYTF. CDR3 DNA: TGTGCCAGCGAGGAAGGGACAGGGATCTATGGCTACACCTTC.